The 30 T cell receptor beta chains below all came from one sample that was sequenced in a study of blood T cell repertoires in COVID-19. Only in-frame clones appear in the TCRdb table, and some are missing; sequencing was by immunoSEQ multiplex PCR. The sample has approximately 45,000 clones, about 87% seen once. Sequencing was carried out using peripheral blood. These receptors were obtained from a woman between 35 and 50 years old with acute or convalescent COVID-19.

This clone came up a few times. V and J are TRBV7-2 and TRBJ1-5, with 7 nucleotides matching TRBD1. The CDR3 has 15 residues. With V trimmed by 5 bases and J by 4 bases, 8 bases remained unmatched. The V gene's germline CDR1 is SGHTA and CDR2 FQGNSA. The CDR3 protein is CASSPRQGWNQPQHF. DNA for the CDR3: TGTGCCAGCAGCCCTAGACAGGGCTGGAATCAGCCCCAGCATTTT.

The chain links TRBV30 to TRBJ1-2; 9 nucleotides match TRBD1. The CDR3 consists of 13 residues. Germline CDR1 reads GTSNPN; CDR2 reads SVGIG (reference sequence). The J segment lost 14 bases and the V segment lost 8 bases, leaving 18 bases of the junction unmatched. The CDR3 region is CAGDAGTGRRYTF. The CDR3 DNA reads TGTGCCGGAGATGCCGGGACAGGGAGGAGGTATACCTTC.

This chain joins TRBV5-4 and TRBJ2-5; TRBD1 matches at 9 bases. J was trimmed by 5 bases and V by 1 base; bases with no gene match: 12. CDR1 and CDR2 (germline): SGHNT, YYREEE (reference sequence). This CDR3 spans 17 amino acids. DNA for the CDR3: TGTGCCAGCAGCTTGCGGGTAGGGACAGGGATGGGGGAGACCCAGTACTTC. Protein product: CASSLRVGTGMGETQYF.

The chain joins TRBV20-1 to TRBJ2-7; D unclear. CDR3 length: 13 residues. Per the germline V gene, CDR1 is DFQATT and CDR2 is SNEGSKA (reference sequence). V shed 3 bases and J shed 5 bases, with 14 bases lying between them. The CDR3 region is CSASKFITDEQYF. The CDR3 DNA reads as TGCAGTGCTAGTAAGTTTATTACTGACGAGCAGTACTTC.

The V gene is TRBV13, the J gene TRBJ1-1; D not resolved. V was clipped by 2 bases and J by 8 bases, with 12 bases between them. Per the germline V gene, CDR1 is PRHDT and CDR2 is FYEKMQ (reference sequence). This CDR3 spans 13 amino acids. The DNA for the CDR3 is TGTGCCAGCAGCTTATCTGTGGCCGAAGAAGCTTTCTTT. It yields the protein CASSLSVAEEAFF.

The chain is built from TRBV5-4 and TRBJ1-1, with a possible D match to TRBD1 (5 bases). V lost 0 bases and J lost 5, with 11 bases in between. Germline V gives CDR1 SGHNT, CDR2 YYREEE (reference sequence). The CDR3 is made up of 14 amino acids. CDR3 protein: CASSLGGGRTEAFF. Written as DNA, the CDR3 is TGTGCCAGCAGCTTGGGCGGGGGTAGGACTGAAGCTTTCTTT.

The chain joins TRBV11-2 to TRBJ2-1; 8 nucleotides agree with TRBD2. The CDR3 runs to 13 residues. The germline V gene encodes CDR1 SGHAT and CDR2 FQNNGV. V shed 2 bases, J shed 12 bases, and the junction held 6 bases outside the gene matches. The CDR3 DNA follows: TGTGCCAGCAGCTTACAGCGGGAGAGGGTGCAGTTCTTC. Amino acid sequence: CASSLQRERVQFF.

This chain's CDR3 is CASSEALQAGGYNEQFF. As DNA, the CDR3 is TGTGCCAGCAGTGAAGCGCTTCAAGCGGGAGGGTACAATGAGCAGTTCTTC. The J gene is TRBJ2-1, the V gene TRBV2; 10 bases agree with TRBD2. This CDR3 contains 17 residues. Losses at the gene ends were 0 bases for V and 4 bases for J; bases not matched to a gene: 6. CDR1 is SNHLY, CDR2 FYNNEI, per germline.

This clone was detected only once. The chain carries TRBV7-9 and TRBJ2-3, with no clear D. This CDR3 comprises 14 residues. Germline V gene lookup returns CDR1 SEHNR and CDR2 FQNEAQ (reference sequence). V shed 0 bases and J shed 2 bases, with 6 bases lying between them. The CDR3 region has the DNA TGTGCCAGCAGCTTAGCCGGGTCCACAGATACGCAGTATTTT. Translation gives CASSLAGSTDTQYF.

This clone was observed once. This chain joins TRBV4-2 and TRBJ2-7; perhaps TRBD2 as D (6 bases). The CDR3 has 15 residues. The germline V gene has CDR1 LGHNA and CDR2 YNFKEQ. Trimming pared 1 base from V and 0 bases from J, leaving 10 bases between. The CDR3 is CASSQVAGSSYEQYF. DNA for the CDR3: TGTGCCAGCAGCCAAGTGGCGGGGAGCTCCTACGAGCAGTACTTC.

The chain employs TRBV11-2 and TRBJ1-1, with 8 bases identical to TRBD1. The V segment lost 4 bases and the J segment 0 bases; nucleotides outside the gene matches: 7. CDR1 and CDR2 (germline): SGHAT, FQNNGV. CDR3 length: 16 amino acids. CDR3 sequence reads: CASSSTGGGMNTEAFF. The CDR3 nucleotides read TGTGCCAGCAGCTCTACAGGGGGGGGGATGAACACTGAAGCTTTCTTT.

This rearrangement joins TRBV6-1 to TRBJ2-3, with D possibly matching TRBD2 (6 bases). This CDR3 spans 17 amino acids. Germline-derived CDR1 and CDR2 are MNHNS and SASEGT. V shed 0 bases and J shed 4 bases, with 17 bases lying between them. The CDR3 bases are TGTGCCAGCAGTGAAGCGGCGGGGCTGAACCTCGCAGATACGCAGTATTTT. It translates to CASSEAAGLNLADTQYF.

V is TRBV19 and J is TRBJ2-3; D is unclear. Germline V CDR1 and CDR2: LNHDA, SQIVND (reference sequence). There are 15 residues in the CDR3. V dropped 5 bases and J dropped 0 bases, with 12 bases sitting between them. As DNA, the CDR3 is TGTGCCAGTAGTCGATATACCACTAGCACAGATACGCAGTATTTT. Translating gives CASSRYTTSTDTQYF.

This rearrangement joins TRBV30 to TRBJ1-3; unclear D gene. Germline assignment: CDR1 GTSNPN and CDR2 SVGIG (reference sequence). This CDR3 comprises 12 residues. V was shortened by 4 bases and J by 0 bases, with 4 bases between the two germline ends. DNA of the CDR3: TGTGCCTGGACAGTCTCTGGAAACACCATATATTTT. It encodes CAWTVSGNTIYF.

The table lists this clone with a few counts. The chain is built from TRBV28 and TRBJ2-7; the D gene is possibly TRBD1 (6 bases). V was cut by 7 bases and J by 0 bases, with 13 bases left in between. Germline values: CDR1 MDHEN, CDR2 SYDVKM. This CDR3 contains 14 residues. The CDR3 DNA follows: TGTGCCAGCACCCCAGACAGGTACTCCTACGAGCAGTACTTC. This gives the protein CASTPDRYSYEQYF.

The chain has TRBV28 and TRBJ1-3; D unresolved. This CDR3 is 15 amino acids long. V lost 7 bases to trimming and J lost 1 base, with 14 bases between them. Germline V gene sequence: CDR1 MDHEN, CDR2 SYDVKM. CDR3 region: CASILATLSGNTIYF. CDR3 nucleotide sequence: TGTGCCAGCATATTAGCTACCCTGTCTGGAAACACCATATATTTT.

V gene TRBV30 combines with J gene TRBJ1-5; TRBD1 matches at 11 bases. CDR1 and CDR2 from the germline V gene are GTSNPN and SVGIG (reference sequence). CDR3 size: 15 residues. Losses at the gene ends were 2 bases for V and 2 bases for J; bases not matched to a gene: 2. The CDR3 DNA is TGTGCCTGGAGTAGGGGACAGGGGGGCAATCAGCCCCAGCATTTT. Amino acids: CAWSRGQGGNQPQHF.

Only a few counts were recorded for this clone. The chain is built from TRBV6-5 and TRBJ1-5; 7 bases match TRBD1. CDR3 length equals 13 residues. CDR1 is MNHEY, CDR2 SVGAGI, per germline. The J segment lost 5 bases and the V segment lost 8 bases, leaving 6 bases of the junction unmatched. The CDR3 bases are TGTGCCAGCGGGACAGCCCGGGATCAGCCCCAGCATTTT. It codes for CASGTARDQPQHF.

CDR3 region: CASTSSPDTQYF. Written as DNA, the CDR3 is TGTGCCAGCACCTCCTCTCCAGATACGCAGTATTTT. J is TRBJ2-3 and V is TRBV28; D gene unclear. The CDR3 is 12 residues long. V gave up 7 bases and J gave up 4 bases, with 9 bases separating them. Germline V gives CDR1 MDHEN, CDR2 SYDVKM.

V and J are TRBV27 and TRBJ2-2; maybe TRBD2 (6 bases). The V end was cut by 7 bases, the J end by 4 bases, with 13 bases between. The CDR3 length is 14 residues. CDR1 is MNHEY, CDR2 SMNVEV, per germline (reference sequence). The CDR3 bases are TGTGCCAGCACAGGGTTCGGGGGCACCGGGGAGCTGTTTTTT. This translates into CASTGFGGTGELFF.

The rearrangement links TRBV2 to TRBJ2-2; 10 bases align to TRBD1. CDR1 is SNHLY, CDR2 FYNNEI, per germline. The V segment lost 6 bases and the J segment 5 bases; nucleotides outside the gene matches: 6. The CDR3 consists of 15 residues. The CDR3 protein is CASRPGQGRTGELFF. DNA of the CDR3: TGTGCCAGCAGGCCGGGACAGGGGAGGACCGGGGAGCTGTTTTTT.

The chain carries TRBV6-5 and TRBJ2-1; D is unresolved. This CDR3 contains 15 residues. V shed 3 bases and J shed 4 bases, with 13 bases lying between them. CDR1 MNHEY and CDR2 SVGAGI come from the germline V gene. The CDR3 DNA follows: TGTGCCAGCAGTTATGAGGCCCCCTCGTACAATGAGCAGTTCTTC. Amino acid sequence: CASSYEAPSYNEQFF.

The V gene is TRBV28, the J gene TRBJ1-3; no clear D gene. The V gene lost 4 bases and the J gene lost 0 bases, with 10 bases spanning the gap. CDR1 and CDR2 from the germline V gene are MDHEN and SYDVKM. The CDR3 runs 15 residues. CDR3 residues: CASSSTHNSGNTIYF. The DNA of the CDR3 is TGTGCCAGCAGTTCAACACACAACTCTGGAAACACCATATATTTT.

V is TRBV19 and J is TRBJ2-1; TRBD1 aligns across 10 bases. Germline V CDR1 and CDR2: LNHDA, SQIVND (reference sequence). V was clipped by 5 bases and J by 7 bases; unmatched bases: 8. The CDR3 has 15 amino acids. CDR3 sequence reads: CASSQPGQGRNEQFF. CDR3 coding DNA: TGTGCCAGTAGTCAGCCGGGACAGGGGAGGAATGAGCAGTTCTTC.

The chain couples TRBV7-2 to TRBJ1-5; D call uncertain. The length of the CDR3 is 14 residues. V gave up 1 base and J gave up 3 bases, with 7 bases separating them. Germline V gene lookup returns CDR1 SGHTA and CDR2 FQGNSA. The CDR3 here is CASSLVSLNQPQHF. CDR3 in DNA: TGTGCCAGCAGCTTAGTTTCCCTCAATCAGCCCCAGCATTTT.

This clone appeared once. Other DNA sequences within the sample encode an identical CDR3. V and J are TRBV9 and TRBJ2-4, with a weak D call TRBD2 (5 bases). This CDR3 has 14 amino acids. Germline loops: CDR1 SGDLS, CDR2 YYNGEE. V gave up 0 bases and J gave up 3 bases, with 7 bases separating them. CDR3 residues: CASSVGRGKNIQYF. Written as DNA, the CDR3 is TGTGCCAGCAGCGTAGGACGGGGCAAAAACATTCAGTACTTC.

This CDR3 is CASSLRGQNTEAFF. CDR3 nucleotides: TGTGCCAGCAGCCTTAGGGGACAAAACACTGAAGCTTTCTTT. This chain joins TRBV3-1 (or the pseudogene TRBV3-2) and TRBJ1-1; the D gene is possibly TRBD1 (6 bases). Germline values: CDR1 LGHDT, CDR2 YNNKEL (reference sequence). V was shortened by 4 bases and J by 2 bases, with 11 bases between the two germline ends. The CDR3 is 14 residues long.

The chain joins TRBV29-1 to TRBJ2-2, with D maybe TRBD1 (7 bases). The V and J ends lost 4 bases and 4 bases respectively, with 13 bases between them. Looked up from germline, CDR1 is SQVTM and CDR2 is ANQGSEA. CDR3 length equals 14 residues. The CDR3 DNA follows: TGCAGCGTTGGGAGGGGGCTAGGCACCGGGGAGCTGTTTTTT. Encoded protein: CSVGRGLGTGELFF.

The J gene is TRBJ2-3, the V gene TRBV18; D possibly corresponds to TRBD2 (7 bases). The V and J ends lost 1 base and 2 bases respectively, with 13 bases between them. Germline assignment: CDR1 KGHSH and CDR2 LQKENI. The CDR3 is 16 amino acids. The CDR3 sequence is CASSPLGGGSTDTQYF. CDR3 nucleotides: TGTGCCAGCTCACCACTTGGCGGGGGCTCCACAGATACGCAGTATTTT.

The chain carries TRBV29-1 and TRBJ1-5, with 8 bases that match TRBD1. The CDR3 sequence is 13 residues long. Unmatched junction bases numbered 4, after V lost 4 bases and J lost 5 bases. Germline V gene sequence: CDR1 SQVTM, CDR2 ANQGSEA. DNA of the CDR3: TGCAGCGTTGGTTCAGGGGGCGATCAGCCCCAGCATTTT. Translation gives CSVGSGGDQPQHF.